This is a list of T cell receptor beta chains from one sample in a study of tumor-infiltrating lymphocytes in primary liver carcinoma. A single record per CDR3 protein comes from TCRdb applying MiXCR to the multiplex PCR reads. The sample lists roughly 190,000 distinct CDR3 sequences, around four fifths occurring once. Sequenced input: tumor tissue from primary liver carcinoma. The receptors here all came from a middle-aged man with primary liver carcinoma and hepatitis B virus infection. Both conserved end residues are part of each CDR3.

length	V	J	CDR3
14	TRBV13	TRBJ2-3	CASSTRVISDTQYF
14	TRBV12-3/TRBV12-4	TRBJ1-6	CASSTDRQYSPLHF
16	TRBV5-5	TRBJ2-3	CTSSLLAAGGGDTQYF
13	TRBV12-3/TRBV12-4	TRBJ1-2	CASSSWDRGEYTF
13	TRBV6-2/TRBV6-3	TRBJ1-1	CASRGDIHTDAFF
15	TRBV4-3	TRBJ1-1	CASRQEFGKRTEAFF
12	TRBV6-1	TRBJ2-1	CANSKAGDKQFF
15	TRBV12-3/TRBV12-4	TRBJ2-1	CASSPLGVSYDEQFF
13	TRBV6-2/TRBV6-3	TRBJ1-2	CTSNYGSNYGYTF
14	TRBV6-4	TRBJ2-2	CASSATGGTGEVFF
13	TRBV29-1	TRBJ2-1	CNYSGTSNNEQFF
14	TRBV28	TRBJ2-7	CANSLVSYSYEQYF
15	TRBV4-2	TRBJ2-7	CVSSQGTGSQYEQYF
13	TRBV6-5	TRBJ1-2	CASRGDKTYGYTF
16	TRBV24-1	TRBJ2-1	CATSDLSQGEYNEQFF
13	TRBV14	TRBJ2-7	CASSQVDSYEQYF
12	TRBV14	TRBJ2-7	CASSRYPREKYF
14	TRBV6-5	TRBJ1-5	CASRPGAGKGPQHF
14	TRBV10-3	TRBJ2-5	CVIGGGALQESQYF